These T cell receptor beta chains were read from a single sample in a study of OX40 agonist ivuxolimab in advanced cancers. Assay: immunoSEQ multiplex PCR; the TCRdb copy retains only in-frame clones and omits some. In the table there are around 83,000 clones, about 89% of which are singletons. The material was CD4+ or CD8+ T cells sorted from blood, obtained in a trial of the OX40 agonist ivuxolimab. The receptors here all came from an adult with an advanced solid tumor such as melanoma, head and neck, liver or kidney cancer. The conserved cysteine and the conserved F or W are not part of the CDR3 here. Fields, in order: V gene, CDR3 length, J gene, CDR3 protein.

v_gene: TRBV6-5
len: 11
j_gene: TRBJ2-7
CDR3aa: ASSRTGNGEQY

v_gene: TRBV10-3
len: 12
j_gene: TRBJ1-2
CDR3aa: AISESNFEGGYT

v_gene: TRBV2
len: 11
j_gene: TRBJ2-1
CDR3aa: ASKGGGYNEQF

v_gene: TRBV18
len: 12
j_gene: TRBJ1-4
CDR3aa: ASSPPTGEEKLF

v_gene: TRBV15
len: 10
j_gene: TRBJ2-7
CDR3aa: ATSTSVGEQY

v_gene: TRBV6-1
len: 11
j_gene: TRBJ2-7
CDR3aa: ASSGGTYYEQY

v_gene: TRBV5-1
len: 13
j_gene: TRBJ2-2
CDR3aa: ASSSGLANTGELF

v_gene: TRBV11-3
len: 14
j_gene: TRBJ2-3
CDR3aa: ASSSPLGQTTDTQY

v_gene: TRBV2
len: 13
j_gene: TRBJ2-1
CDR3aa: ASRTSELTGNEQF

v_gene: TRBV30
len: 9
j_gene: TRBJ2-5
CDR3aa: AWSVGETQY

v_gene: TRBV11-2
len: 10
j_gene: TRBJ2-3
CDR3aa: ASSHLRDTQY

v_gene: TRBV11-2
len: 13
j_gene: TRBJ2-5
CDR3aa: ASSLGLAAQETQY

v_gene: TRBV7-3
len: 13
j_gene: TRBJ2-1
CDR3aa: ASSPRLAGYNEQF

v_gene: TRBV7-3
len: 13
j_gene: TRBJ1-4
CDR3aa: ASSPTGGGNEKLF

v_gene: TRBV5-1
len: 13
j_gene: TRBJ2-5
CDR3aa: ASSLEGTVRETQY

v_gene: TRBV5-1
len: 14
j_gene: TRBJ1-1
CDR3aa: ASRESGGTSHLKAF

v_gene: TRBV28
len: 16
j_gene: TRBJ2-1
CDR3aa: ASSLGYGTSGRAQEQF

v_gene: TRBV5-4
len: 12
j_gene: TRBJ1-2
CDR3aa: ASSSRLLGYGYT

v_gene: TRBV6-1
len: 13
j_gene: TRBJ2-2
CDR3aa: ASSTGTFNTGELF

v_gene: TRBV19
len: 14
j_gene: TRBJ1-1
CDR3aa: ASSIGPGGGNTEAF

v_gene: TRBV5-1
len: 13
j_gene: TRBJ1-2
CDR3aa: ASSLLPQETYGYT

v_gene: TRBV5-1
len: 13
j_gene: TRBJ1-3
CDR3aa: ASSTGQHSGNTIY

v_gene: TRBV5-1
len: 11
j_gene: TRBJ2-5
CDR3aa: ASSPGDGETQY